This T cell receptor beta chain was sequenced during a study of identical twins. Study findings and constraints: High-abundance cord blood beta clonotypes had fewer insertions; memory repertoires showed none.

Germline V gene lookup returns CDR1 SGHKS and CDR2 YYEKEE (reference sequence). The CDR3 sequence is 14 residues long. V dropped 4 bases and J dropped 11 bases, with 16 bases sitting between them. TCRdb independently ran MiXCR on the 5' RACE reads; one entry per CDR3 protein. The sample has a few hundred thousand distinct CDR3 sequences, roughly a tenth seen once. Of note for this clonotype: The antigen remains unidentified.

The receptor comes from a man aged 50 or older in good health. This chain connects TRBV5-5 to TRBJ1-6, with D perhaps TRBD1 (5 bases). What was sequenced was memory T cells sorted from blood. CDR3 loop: CASSGASTRAPLHF. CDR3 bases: TGTGCCAGCAGCGGGGCCTCCACCCGGGCACCCCTCCACTTT.